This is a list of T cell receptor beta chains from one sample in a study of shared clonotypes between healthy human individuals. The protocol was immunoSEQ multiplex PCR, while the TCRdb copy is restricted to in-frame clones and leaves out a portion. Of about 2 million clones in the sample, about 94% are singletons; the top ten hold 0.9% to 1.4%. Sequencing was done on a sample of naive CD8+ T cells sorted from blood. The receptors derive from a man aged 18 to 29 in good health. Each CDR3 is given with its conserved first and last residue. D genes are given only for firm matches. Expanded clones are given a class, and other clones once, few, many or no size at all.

CSASLGYEQYF,TGCAGTGCTAGTCTGGGGTACGAGCAGTACTTC,11,.,TRBJ2-7,TRBV20-1,.
CASSSTGGMLQYF,TGTGCCAGCAGTTCGACAGGGGGGATGCTGCAGTATTTT,13,TRBD1,TRBJ2-3,TRBV7-9,.
CASSDRLAGDREQFF,TGTGCTAGCAGTGATAGACTAGCGGGGGATCGGGAGCAGTTCTTC,15,TRBD2,TRBJ2-1,TRBV7-7,.
CASSSTPGNYGYTF,TGTGCCAGCAGCTCGACCCCGGGAAACTATGGCTACACCTTC,14,.,TRBJ1-2,TRBV11-2,.
CASSLASGPLAEQYF,TGTGCCAGCAGCTTGGCTAGCGGACCCCTCGCCGAGCAGTACTTC,15,TRBD2,TRBJ2-7,TRBV5-6,once
CASNRRVEEKLFF,TGTGCCAGCAACCGTCGGGTGGAGGAAAAACTGTTTTTT,13,.,TRBJ1-4,TRBV6-5,.
CASSRGLASTDTQYF,TGCGCCAGCAGCCGAGGACTAGCGAGCACAGATACGCAGTATTTT,15,TRBD2,TRBJ2-3,TRBV4-3,.
CSVTDRGGDNEQFF,TGCAGCGTGACCGACAGGGGGGGAGACAATGAGCAGTTCTTC,14,TRBD1,TRBJ2-1,TRBV29-1,.
CASSEGWLAGVGEETQYF,TGTGCCAGCAGTGAGGGTTGGCTAGCCGGAGTGGGGGAAGAGACCCAGTACTTC,18,.,TRBJ2-5,TRBV6-1,.
CASSLAWTDNQPQHF,TGTGCCAGCAGCTTAGCGTGGACAGACAATCAGCCCCAGCATTTT,15,.,TRBJ1-5,TRBV7-8,few
CSKIDAFTGELFF,TGCAGCAAAATCGACGCCTTCACCGGGGAGCTGTTTTTT,13,.,TRBJ2-2,TRBV29-1,.
CASRGRGGNQPQHF,TGTGCCAGCAGGGGCCGGGGTGGCAATCAGCCCCAGCATTTT,14,.,TRBJ1-5,TRBV2,.
CASSSYRDHEQYF,TGTGCCAGCAGCTCCTACAGGGACCACGAGCAGTACTTC,13,.,TRBJ2-7,TRBV7-2,.
CASSLGQSYEQYF,TGTGCCAGCAGCTTAGGACAGTCGTACGAGCAGTACTTC,13,.,TRBJ2-7,TRBV13,.
CASSLLRDGHNEQFF,TGTGCCAGCAGCTTACTGAGGGACGGGCACAATGAGCAGTTCTTC,15,.,TRBJ2-1,TRBV13,.
CASTQAHGTEAFF,TGCGCCAGCACCCAGGCCCACGGCACTGAAGCTTTCTTT,13,.,TRBJ1-1,TRBV5-1,.
CASSTHNSPLHF,TGTGCCAGTAGTACCCACAATTCACCCCTCCACTTT,12,.,TRBJ1-6,TRBV19,.
CASSEGVHGFF,TGTGCCAGCAGTGAGGGCGTACACGGTTTCTTT,11,.,TRBJ1-1,TRBV25-1,.
CASSYTGADTQYF,TGTGCCAGCAGTTACACGGGGGCCGATACGCAGTATTTT,13,.,TRBJ2-3,TRBV11-2,.
CASATSAKGRVPPHYEQYF,TGTGCTAGTGCCACCTCGGCGAAGGGACGAGTCCCTCCCCACTACGAGCAGTACTTC,19,.,TRBJ2-7,TRBV12-5,.
CASSQEDRVFYEQYF,TGCGCCAGCAGCCAAGAGGACAGGGTATTCTACGAGCAGTACTTC,15,TRBD1,TRBJ2-7,TRBV4-1,.
CASRPIMTSGDPYNEQFF,TGTGCCAGCAGACCAATCATGACTAGCGGGGATCCCTACAATGAGCAGTTCTTC,18,TRBD2,TRBJ2-1,TRBV25-1,.
CASSLRREEDEQFF,TGTGCCAGCAGCTTACGCAGGGAGGAGGATGAGCAGTTCTTC,14,.,TRBJ2-1,TRBV7-6,.
CASSVGTVSSYEQYF,TGTGCCAGCAGCGTAGGTACGGTAAGCTCCTACGAGCAGTACTTC,15,.,TRBJ2-7,TRBV9,.